Following are 19 T cell receptor beta chains from one sample sequenced in a study of breast tumors, draining lymph nodes, adjacent tissues. The lymph nodes were axillary draining lymph nodes from breast cancer patients. Each CDR3 protein gets one entry after TCRdb re-called the multiplex PCR reads with MiXCR. The table lists 200,000 to 300,000 distinct CDR3 sequences, more than 30% of them singletons. The sample consisted of axillary lymph node tissue. The receptors originated from a female donor with breast cancer. Some clones in this sample may be carry-over from other donors' samples.

This clonotype was found many times. This chain uses TRBV5-1 with TRBJ2-7; 10 bases agree with TRBD2. The germline V gene encodes CDR1 SGHRS and CDR2 YFSETQ. This CDR3 has 15 amino acids. The ends lost 0 bases at V and 6 bases at J; junction bases unmatched: 6. The DNA of the CDR3 is TGCGCCAGCAGCTTGGCCCTAGCGGGAGTCCCCGAGCAGTACTTC. It specifies CASSLALAGVPEQYF.

Regarding this clonotype: A much larger clone differs by one base, so this may be a read error. The rearrangement uses TRBV7-2 and TRBJ1-2, with D tentatively TRBD1 (6 bases). The CDR3 is made up of 15 amino acids. CDR1 and CDR2 (germline): SGHTA, FQGNSA. The CDR3 DNA reads TGTGCCAGCAGCTTAGAAGAGGGGGGGGGGAATGGCTACCCCTTC. Translation: CASSLEEGGGNGYPF.

Regarding this clonotype: One junction end does not reproduce the germline sequence, and a read error may be involved. CDR3 DNA: TGTGCCAGCAGCTCTACGACCGATAAGCCCTATGGCTCCACCTTC. Its protein product is CASSSTTDKPYGSTF. V usage is TRBV9 and J usage is TRBJ1-2; D is ambiguous. Per germline, CDR1 SGDLS and CDR2 YYNGEE. The CDR3 is made up of 15 amino acids. The complete variable domain, with remaining parts taken from reference TRBV9 and TRBJ1-2, reads DSGVTQTPKHLITATGQRVTLRCSPRSGDLSVYWYQQSLDQGLQFLIQYYNGEERAKGNILERFSAQQFPDLHSELNLSSLELGDSALYFCASSSTTDKPYGSTFGSGTRLTVV.

This clonotype has a count of ten or more. The chain uses TRBV2 and TRBJ1-5; no clear D gene. This CDR3 is built from 13 residues. Germline V gene data show CDR1 as SNHLY and CDR2 as FYNNEI. The ends were cut back, 7 bases at V and 5 bases at J, with 12 bases in the middle. The DNA of the CDR3 is TGTGCCAGCACCCTATACACAGATCAGCCCCAGCATTTT. Encoded protein: CASTLYTDQPQHF.

In its sample, this clonotype was seen once. The chain is built from TRBV20-1 and TRBJ1-6, with 8 bases fitting TRBD1. Germline CDR1 is DFQATT and CDR2 is SNEGSKA (reference sequence). The CDR3 is 14 amino acids. J lost 9 bases, V lost 3 bases, and 7 bases had no gene match. CDR3 residues: CSASHRGWASPLHF. For the CDR3, the DNA is TGCAGTGCTAGTCACAGGGGGTGGGCTTCACCCCTCCACTTT.

This clonotype was seen repeatedly, ten times or more. The chain is built from TRBV13 and TRBJ2-7; no firm D call. CDR1 is PRHDT and CDR2 is FYEKMQ in the germline V gene (reference sequence). CDR3 length equals 12 residues. V lost 4 bases to trimming and J lost 0 bases, with 4 bases between them. CDR3 in DNA: TGTGCCAGCAGCTCGATCTCCTACGAGCAGTACTTC. This codes for CASSSISYEQYF.

This clonotype was observed many times. V is TRBV30 and J is TRBJ1-5; 10 bases match TRBD1. Germline V gene lookup returns CDR1 GTSNPN and CDR2 SVGIG (reference sequence). The CDR3 totals 13 residues. The junction had 5 bases not matched to a gene; V was cut back by 7 bases and J by 5 bases. The CDR3 region has the DNA TGTGCCTTTGGGACAGGGGAGGATCAGCCCCAGCATTTT. Amino acid sequence: CAFGTGEDQPQHF.

The rearrangement joins TRBV28 to TRBJ2-7, with D perhaps TRBD2 (5 bases). Trimming stripped 4 bases from V and 7 bases from J, with 20 bases between. This CDR3 is built from 15 residues. The germline gives CDR1 MDHEN, CDR2 SYDVKM. CDR3 sequence: CASSSRGFSTREQYF. For the CDR3, the DNA is TGTGCCAGCAGTTCTCGGGGATTCTCTACTCGGGAGCAGTACTTC.

This clonotype was seen ten or more times. The rearrangement joins TRBV3-1 to TRBJ2-5; D is ambiguous. CDR3 length equals 14 residues. Trimming pared 1 base from V and 2 bases from J, leaving 8 bases between. Germline CDR1 is LGHDT and CDR2 is YNNKEL (reference sequence). The CDR3 DNA sequence: TGTGCCAGCAGCCAAGTTGGGCTTCAAGAGACCCAGTACTTC. Encoded protein: CASSQVGLQETQYF.

Details on this clonotype: A much larger clone lies a single base off, so this may be a read error. The chain links TRBV11-3 to TRBJ2-1; the D is unclear. This CDR3 contains 11 residues. The germline V gene encodes CDR1 SGHNT and CDR2 YENEEA. The DNA for the CDR3 is TGTGCCAGCAGCTCCGAAAATGAGCCGTTCTTC. Amino acids: CASSSENEPFF.

This clonotype was found a few times. The chain uses TRBV30 and TRBJ2-5, with 14 bases aligning to TRBD2. Germline V CDR1 and CDR2: GTSNPN, SVGIG (reference sequence). The CDR3 is 16 residues long. V shed 2 bases, J shed 2 bases, and the junction held 4 bases outside the gene matches. CDR3 DNA sequence: TGTGCCTGGAGTCCTCGACTAGCGGGAGGGCAAGAGACCCAGTACTTC. It is translated as CAWSPRLAGGQETQYF. The full variable domain, in which reference TRBV30 and TRBJ2-5 provide the parts outside the CDR3, is SQTIHQWPATLVQPVGSPLSLECTVEGTSNPNLYWYRQAAGRGLQLLFYSVGIGQISSEVPQNLSASRPQDRQFILSSKKLLLSDSGFYLCAWSPRLAGGQETQYFGPGTRLLVL.

V usage is TRBV7-2 and J usage is TRBJ1-6; TRBD1 aligns across 11 bases. V trimming: 1 base; J trimming: 7 bases; junction bases outside the gene matches: 6. The germline gives CDR1 SGHTA, CDR2 FQGNSA. The CDR3 totals 17 residues. CDR3 coding DNA: TGTGCCAGCAGCTTAGGGACAGGGGGCGGGTCCAATTCACCCCTCCACTTT. Translated: CASSLGTGGGSNSPLHF. Filled out from reference TRBV7-2 and TRBJ1-6, the complete variable domain reads GAGVSQSPSNKVTEKGKDVELRCDPISGHTALYWYRQSLGQGLEFLIYFQGNSAPDKSGLPSDRFSAERTGGSVSTLTIQRTQQEDSAVYLCASSLGTGGGSNSPLHFGNGTRLTVT.

Ten or more counts support this clonotype. This chain's CDR3 is CASSPRTAQDEQYF. The CDR3, as DNA: TGCGCCAGCAGCCCCCGGACGGCCCAGGACGAGCAGTACTTC. The V gene is TRBV5-1, the J gene TRBJ2-7; D gene uncertain. This CDR3 has 14 residues. Between the trimmed V and J ends, which lost 4 bases and 5 bases, there was a span of 16 bases. Germline loops: CDR1 SGHRS, CDR2 YFSETQ. Full variable domain (missing parts from reference TRBV5-1 and TRBJ2-7): KAGVTQTPRYLIKTRGQQVTLSCSPISGHRSVSWYQQTPGQGLQFLFEYFSETQRNKGNFPGRFSGRQFSNSRSEMNVSTLELGDSALYLCASSPRTAQDEQYFGPGTRLTVT.

This clonotype was recorded many times. This sequence joins TRBV6-1 and TRBJ1-3; a possible D gene is TRBD1 (5 bases). Trimming left V 6 bases short and J 6 bases short, with 12 bases between. Germline lookup yields CDR1 MNHNS and CDR2 SASEGT. The CDR3 sequence is 13 residues long. The CDR3 reads CASRDTTLNTIYF. The CDR3 bases are TGTGCCAGCAGGGACACGACATTAAACACCATATATTTT.

The chain uses TRBV3-1 and TRBJ2-1; perhaps D is TRBD1 or TRBD2 (5 bases each). Germline V gene sequence: CDR1 LGHDT, CDR2 YNNKEL (reference sequence). V lost 4 bases to trimming and J lost 6 bases, with 13 bases between them. The CDR3 is made up of 14 amino acids. Here the CDR3 DNA reads TGTGCCAGCAGCCGGGGACCACAGAGCAATGAGCAGTTCTTC. This codes for CASSRGPQSNEQFF.

At least ten counts were recorded for this clonotype. The CDR3 loop reads CAWVGRETQYF. Written as DNA, the CDR3 is TGTGCCTGGGTGGGGAGGGAGACCCAGTACTTC. The chain uses TRBV30 and TRBJ2-5; the D gene is possibly TRBD2 (6 bases). CDR3 length equals 11 residues. CDR1 and CDR2 from the germline V gene are GTSNPN and SVGIG (reference sequence). V was clipped by 5 bases and J by 5 bases, with 9 bases between them.

The chain recombines TRBV30 with TRBJ1-4; D unresolved. The V end was cut by 0 bases, the J end by 5 bases, with 13 bases between. The CDR3 consists of 15 residues. From germline, CDR1 is GTSNPN and CDR2 SVGIG (reference sequence). The CDR3 here is CAWSVRASGNEKLFF. CDR3 coding DNA: TGTGCCTGGAGTGTAAGGGCTAGCGGGAATGAAAAACTGTTTTTT.

This clonotype showed up just a few times. With a much larger clone just one base away, this may be a read error. The CDR3 sequence is CASSNRALHPATNEKPFF. The CDR3 nucleotides read TGTGCCAGTAGTAACAGGGCCCTCCACCCCGCAACTAATGAAAAACCGTTTTTT. The chain couples TRBV19 to TRBJ1-4; D is perhaps TRBD1 (6 bases). The CDR3 consists of 18 residues. Germline CDR1 reads LNHDA; CDR2 reads SQIVND (reference sequence).

This clonotype has a count of ten or more. The chain is built from TRBV30 and TRBJ1-2, with unresolved D. The germline V gene encodes CDR1 GTSNPN and CDR2 SVGIG (reference sequence). This CDR3 has 13 amino acids. The ends were cut back, 3 bases at V and 8 bases at J, with 16 bases in the middle. CDR3 DNA: TGTGCCTGGAGGTCGACTGCGGCAGGCGGCTACACCTTC. It translates to CAWRSTAAGGYTF.